These 19 T cell receptor beta chains were all obtained from the same sample, sequenced in a study of early T cells in non-severe SARS-CoV-2 infection. In TCRdb, the 5' RACE reads were re-called with MiXCR into one record per CDR3 protein. The sample carries roughly 33,000 distinct CDR3 sequences, 5.7% recorded once. Source material: whole blood. The receptor set was obtained from an adult who was a healthcare worker with PCR-confirmed SARS-CoV-2 infection or an uninfected control (not recorded which).

This clonotype was observed a few times. The chain links TRBV2 to TRBJ2-1; 8 bases map to TRBD2. This CDR3 has 13 amino acids. Germline V gene data show CDR1 as SNHLY and CDR2 as FYNNEI. The V segment lost 5 bases and the J segment 6 bases; nucleotides outside the gene matches: 3. This CDR3 reads CASSRTSGNEQFF. CDR3 DNA sequence: TGTGCCAGCAGTCGCACTAGCGGCAATGAGCAGTTCTTC.

This clonotype has just a few counts. This chain uses TRBV20-1 with TRBJ2-1; D is uncertain. Trimming removed 3 bases from V and 8 bases from J, with 2 bases in between. Per the germline V gene, CDR1 is DFQATT and CDR2 is SNEGSKA (reference sequence). The CDR3 contains 9 residues. The CDR3 DNA reads as TGCAGTGCTAGTGATGAGCAGTTCTTC. It codes for CSASDEQFF.

This clonotype came up many times. The chain uses TRBV5-1 and TRBJ2-1; 8 positions agree with TRBD1. V was clipped by 5 bases and J by 7 bases; unmatched bases: 8. Germline loops: CDR1 SGHRS, CDR2 YFSETQ. The CDR3 spans 14 residues. The CDR3: CASSSWTGYNEQFF. The CDR3 bases are TGCGCCAGCAGTTCTTGGACAGGGTATAATGAGCAGTTCTTC.

The table lists this clonotype with many counts. CDR3: CASSLPGTGLSGQYF. CDR3 coding DNA: TGCGCCAGCAGCCTACCCGGGACGGGCCTCTCGGGGCAGTACTTC. The chain is built from TRBV5-1 and TRBJ2-7; either TRBD1 or TRBD2 may fit D (5 bases each). This CDR3 region has 15 residues. V lost 4 bases, J lost 9 bases, and 23 bases lay in between. Germline V gene lookup returns CDR1 SGHRS and CDR2 YFSETQ.

Details on this clonotype: An end of the junction does not agree with germline; a read error may underlie this. The chain combines TRBV5-6 with TRBJ2-7, with 9 bases lining up with TRBD1. This CDR3 spans 14 amino acids. Per the germline V gene, CDR1 is SGHDT and CDR2 is YYEEEE. CDR3 amino acids: CVSGDRVITYEQYF. CDR3 nucleotides: TGTGTCAGCGGGGACAGGGTTATAACCTACGAGCAGTACTTC.

This clonotype was recorded many times. The chain joins TRBV2 to TRBJ2-1, with 13 bases that match TRBD2. V shed 4 bases, J shed 8 bases, and the junction held 17 bases outside the gene matches. Germline values: CDR1 SNHLY, CDR2 FYNNEI. The CDR3 totals 19 residues. The CDR3 reads CASSVVRTSGSPGGDEQFF. The DNA of the CDR3 is TGTGCCAGCAGTGTCGTACGGACTAGCGGGAGCCCCGGGGGGGATGAGCAGTTCTTC.

This clonotype was observed many times. V is TRBV5-1 and J is TRBJ2-1; perhaps TRBD2 as D (5 bases). The CDR3 length is 14 residues. CDR1 is SGHRS and CDR2 is YFSETQ in the germline V gene. V was pared by 0 bases and J by 6 bases, with 10 bases between. The CDR3 region is CASSLGFGVNEQFF. The CDR3 DNA reads TGCGCCAGCAGCTTGGGATTCGGGGTCAATGAGCAGTTCTTC.

Here the CDR3 DNA reads TGCAGTGCTAGATACGGGAGTAGCACAGATACGCAGTATTTT. It translates to CSARYGSSTDTQYF. V is TRBV20-1 and J is TRBJ2-3; D possibly corresponds to TRBD2 (6 bases). CDR3 length: 14 amino acids. CDR1 is DFQATT, CDR2 SNEGSKA, per germline (reference sequence). Trimming took off 2 bases at V and 0 bases at J, with 9 bases between the two ends.

This clonotype was recorded many times. The J gene is TRBJ2-1, the V gene TRBV5-4; 8 nucleotides agree with TRBD2. The trim removed 4 bases at V and 2 bases at J, leaving 2 bases unmatched. Germline CDR1 reads SGHNT; CDR2 reads YYREEE (reference sequence). CDR3 length equals 14 residues. CDR3 sequence reads: CASSPGGTYNEQFF. DNA for the CDR3: TGTGCCAGCAGCCCGGGAGGGACCTACAATGAGCAGTTCTTC.

This clonotype was seen repeatedly, ten times or more. The chain has TRBV19 and TRBJ2-3; the D is unclear. The V gene's germline CDR1 is LNHDA and CDR2 SQIVND (reference sequence). The ends were cut back, 3 bases at V and 2 bases at J, with 6 bases in the middle. This CDR3 is built from 13 residues. CDR3 nucleotides: TGTGCCAGTAGTATTAGCTTCACAGATACGCAGTATTTT. Translated: CASSISFTDTQYF.

Worth noting for this clonotype: A read error may explain this, as a much larger clone is one base away. The genes are TRBV5-1 and TRBJ2-1, with TRBD2 as a possible D gene (5 bases). The CDR3 totals 13 residues. Germline CDR1 and CDR2: SGHRS and YFSETQ. The V end lost 4 bases, the J end lost 7 bases, and 12 bases lay between the germline ends. CDR3 in amino acids: CASSRGGLNEQFF. The CDR3 nucleotides are TGCGCCAGCAGCCGCGGCGGGTTAAATGAGCAGTTCTTC.

The sample holds many counts of this clonotype. The chain employs TRBV6-5 and TRBJ2-2, with D hard to call. Germline lookup yields CDR1 MNHEY and CDR2 SVGAGI. The CDR3 sequence is 14 residues long. V was cut by 7 bases and J by 1 base, with 10 bases left in between. CDR3 in amino acids: CASKKRRNTGELFF. For the CDR3, the DNA is TGTGCCAGCAAAAAAAGGAGGAACACCGGGGAGCTGTTTTTT.

This clonotype was seen repeatedly, ten times or more. As DNA, the CDR3 is TGTGCCAGCAGCGAGCAGGGGAGTAGCAATCAGCCCCAGCATTTT. It is translated as CASSEQGSSNQPQHF. J is TRBJ1-5 and V is TRBV7-2; D is possibly TRBD1 (6 bases). This CDR3 has 15 residues. Germline V CDR1 and CDR2: SGHTA, FQGNSA. V lost 5 bases and J 0 bases, leaving 11 bases between the germline ends. The full variable domain, in which reference TRBV7-2 and TRBJ1-5 provide the parts outside the CDR3, is GAGVSQSPSNKVTEKGKDVELRCDPISGHTALYWYRQSLGQGLEFLIYFQGNSAPDKSGLPSDRFSAERTGGSVSTLTIQRTQQEDSAVYLCASSEQGSSNQPQHFGDGTRLSIL.

This clonotype has at least ten counts. The chain employs TRBV7-2 and TRBJ2-5; 7 positions agree with TRBD2. CDR3 size: 16 residues. V was clipped by 5 bases and J by 5 bases; unmatched bases: 14. Per the germline V gene, CDR1 is SGHTA and CDR2 is FQGNSA. The CDR3 bases are TGTGCCAGCAGCATTTGGGGGGACTCCGGGAGGGAGACCCAGTACTTC. It encodes CASSIWGDSGRETQYF.

This clonotype was recorded at least ten times. DNA for the CDR3: TGTGCCAGCTCGCCCGCTCCGGGCGTCTCCTACAATGAGCAGTTCTTC. It specifies CASSPAPGVSYNEQFF. The chain is built from TRBV18 and TRBJ2-1; D unclear. Germline loops: CDR1 KGHSH, CDR2 LQKENI. The CDR3 extends over 16 amino acids. Trimming removed 6 bases from V and 0 bases from J, with 15 bases in between.

The genes are TRBV20-1 and TRBJ1-1; TRBD1 matches at 7 bases. Per the germline V gene, CDR1 is DFQATT and CDR2 is SNEGSKA (reference sequence). Unmatched junction bases numbered 10, after V lost 1 base and J lost 2 bases. The length of the CDR3 is 16 residues. The CDR3 region is CSARGGGQIPNTEAFF. The CDR3 coding sequence is TGCAGTGCTAGAGGAGGGGGACAGATCCCCAACACTGAAGCTTTCTTT.

By its share, this clonotype is medium-sized. The rearrangement uses TRBV7-3 and TRBJ2-5, with 14 positions matching TRBD2. The ends lost 5 bases at V and 4 bases at J; junction bases unmatched: 6. This CDR3 is built from 16 residues. Germline-derived CDR1 and CDR2 are SGHTA and FQGTGA. The CDR3 bases are TGTGCCAGCAGCCCGGGACTAGCGGGAGCACGAGAGACCCAGTACTTC. It yields the protein CASSPGLAGARETQYF.

This clonotype has ten or more counts. J is TRBJ1-1 and V is TRBV5-4; D not resolved. CDR1 and CDR2 (germline): SGHNT, YYREEE (reference sequence). There are 14 residues in the CDR3. V was trimmed by 0 bases and J by 3 bases, leaving 9 bases between them. The CDR3 sequence: CASSLEPSYTEAFF. CDR3 bases: TGTGCCAGCAGCTTGGAGCCCTCCTACACTGAAGCTTTCTTT.

The sample holds many counts of this clonotype. The V gene is TRBV5-1, the J gene TRBJ2-5; D possibly corresponds to TRBD1 (6 bases). CDR1 and CDR2 from the germline V gene are SGHRS and YFSETQ. V gave up 0 bases and J gave up 0 bases, with 9 bases separating them. This CDR3 region has 15 residues. The CDR3 region has the DNA TGCGCCAGCAGCTTGGGAACAGGGAACCAAGAGACCCAGTACTTC. Residues: CASSLGTGNQETQYF.